The subject of this entry is one T cell receptor (beta chain). Its specificity is not known. The V end lost 4 bases, the J end lost 7 bases, and 12 bases lay between the germline ends. This CDR3 has 13 amino acids. CDR1 is MGHRA, CDR2 YSYEKL, per germline. The data are from a study of T-cell memory formation after mild COVID-19. Overall study results and limits: SARS-CoV-2 specificity of second-wave clones peaking day 37 was unconfirmed.

TCRdb called the 5' RACE reads again in MiXCR, with one record for every CDR3 protein. The sample has about 180,000 distinct CDR3 sequences, roughly 17% seen once. The origin of this receptor is an adult woman who had mild COVID-19 (a few samples of this study predate the infection). Cell type and time point are not known. J is TRBJ2-3 and V is TRBV4-1, with unresolved D. Sequenced sample: PBMCs or a T cell subset sorted from them (not recorded which). CDR3 bases: TGCGCCAGCAGCCGGGTAGTAGGAAATACGCAGTATTTT. The encoded protein is CASSRVVGNTQYF.